A few counts support the clone carrying this TCR beta chain. Its target is not known. The data were obtained in a study of identical twins. Study results and limitations: While abundant cord blood beta clonotypes carried fewer insertions, memory repertoires showed no such pattern. Some out-of-frame alpha sequences were shared by twins, and these showed excess low generation probability. Part of the zero-insertion signal could reflect confounding by invariant MAIT and iNKT cells.

The authors used template switching to add a universal primer site and gave cDNA unique molecular identifiers. In TCRdb, the 5' RACE reads were re-called with MiXCR into one record per CDR3 protein. The table has about 460,000 distinct CDR3 sequences, 14% seen once; the top ten hold 0.52%. From germline, CDR1 is MNHNS and CDR2 SASEGT. Trimming pared 6 bases from V and 8 bases from J, leaving 14 bases between. The CDR3 length is 13 residues. These data also formed part of another study, on yellow fever vaccine responses in identical twins.

The source material was CD4+ T cells sorted from blood. V gene TRBV6-1 combines with J gene TRBJ2-1; TRBD2 might be the D (5 bases). The sequence derives from a young woman in good health. CDR3 in amino acids: CASSPPGSHEQFF. In DNA form, the CDR3 reads TGTGCCAGCAGCCCACCGGGGTCCCATGAGCAGTTCTTC.